Below, 30 T cell receptor beta chains from the same sample are listed, as sequenced in a study of T cell changes during pregnancy in multiple sclerosis. Some clones are missing from TCRdb's copy, which holds only in-frame ones; the method was immunoSEQ multiplex PCR. The table includes roughly 99,000 clones, about nine tenths detected once. Sample: peripheral blood, taken in the third trimester of pregnancy. All receptors derive from a female donor in good health, enrolled as a control in a pregnancy study.

The chain carries TRBV15 and TRBJ1-4, with 8 bases that match TRBD1. This CDR3 has 16 residues. Germline V gene data show CDR1 as LNHNV and CDR2 as YYDKDF (reference sequence). V was pared by 2 bases and J by 10 bases, with 12 bases of the junction left unmatched. The CDR3 sequence is CATSRPIPGQAGKLFF. DNA of the CDR3: TGTGCCACCAGCAGACCGATACCGGGACAGGCCGGAAAACTGTTTTTT.

The CDR3 here is CASSLFLAGNYGYTF. CDR3 nucleotide sequence: TGTGCCAGCAGCTTATTCCTTGCGGGTAACTATGGCTACACCTTC. The chain combines TRBV7-2 with TRBJ1-2; D gene unclear. The CDR3 spans 15 residues. Looked up from germline, CDR1 is SGHTA and CDR2 is FQGNSA. Trimming shortened V by 2 bases and J by 1 base, and 11 bases separated the two germline ends.

The chain joins TRBV14 to TRBJ1-1; D not certain. The V gene's germline CDR1 is SGHDN and CDR2 FVKESK. V was shortened by 3 bases and J by 1 base, with 12 bases between the two germline ends. The CDR3 is made up of 15 amino acids. In DNA form, the CDR3 reads TGTGCCAGCAGCCAGCACGGGGTTCCGAACACTGAAGCTTTCTTT. As protein: CASSQHGVPNTEAFF.

J is TRBJ1-2 and V is TRBV11-2; 7 positions match TRBD1. From germline, CDR1 is SGHAT and CDR2 FQNNGV. The CDR3 length is 14 residues. Trimming at V came to 5 bases and at J to 7 bases, leaving 10 bases not matched to a gene. CDR3 nucleotide sequence: TGTGCCAGCAGCCCCCCTCCGGCAGGGGGTGGCTACACCTTC. Its translation is CASSPPPAGGGYTF.

The chain links TRBV9 to TRBJ2-1, with 10 bases matching TRBD1. Losses at the gene ends were 4 bases for V and 7 bases for J; bases not matched to a gene: 11. The CDR3 length is 16 residues. CDR1 and CDR2 (germline): SGDLS, YYNGEE. As DNA, the CDR3 is TGTGCCAGCAGCTCGCGCGACAGGGGGCGTTGGAATGAGCAGTTCTTC. Translating it yields CASSSRDRGRWNEQFF.

The J gene is TRBJ2-3, the V gene TRBV4-3, with 9 bases aligning to TRBD2. From germline, CDR1 is LGHNA and CDR2 YSLEER. The CDR3 is 18 amino acids. J gave up 7 bases and V 1 base, and 15 bases lay outside the gene matches. CDR3 region: CASSQGNSGGGPGNTQYF. The CDR3 nucleotides read TGCGCCAGCAGCCAAGGCAATAGCGGGGGCGGACCGGGGAATACGCAGTATTTT.

This clone was found once. The chain has TRBV4-1 and TRBJ2-7, with TRBD1 matching over 9 bases. The CDR3 has 15 amino acids. V was pared by 2 bases and J by 2 bases, with 4 bases of the junction left unmatched. CDR1 and CDR2 from the germline V gene are MGHRA and YSYEKL. CDR3 nucleotide sequence: TGCGCCAGCAGCCAACCGGGACAGGGCCCCTACGAGCAGTACTTC. The encoded protein is CASSQPGQGPYEQYF.

This clone was seen a single time. This rearrangement joins TRBV7-2 to TRBJ1-1, with 7 bases aligning to TRBD1. Germline values: CDR1 SGHTA, CDR2 FQGNSA. The V gene end was trimmed by 5 bases and the J gene end by 5 bases; junction bases not matched to a gene: 11. The CDR3 consists of 15 residues. CDR3 loop: CASSLYRGKATEAFF. The DNA for the CDR3 is TGTGCCAGCAGCCTCTACAGGGGAAAGGCGACTGAAGCTTTCTTT.

The chain joins TRBV19 to TRBJ1-2; 9 bases map to TRBD1. Germline values: CDR1 LNHDA, CDR2 SQIVND (reference sequence). V lost 5 bases and J lost 2; bases outside the gene matches: 6. The CDR3 sequence is 15 residues long. CDR3 loop: CASSLQGAPNYGYTF. CDR3 coding DNA: TGTGCCAGTAGTCTACAGGGGGCACCCAACTATGGCTACACCTTC.

The V gene is TRBV14, the J gene TRBJ1-2; the D gene is possibly TRBD1 (6 bases). CDR1 and CDR2 (germline): SGHDN, FVKESK. The CDR3 runs 13 residues. The V gene lost 8 bases and the J gene lost 6 bases, with 16 bases spanning the gap. This CDR3 is CASGETGFNGYTF. The CDR3 nucleotides read TGTGCCAGCGGTGAAACAGGGTTCAATGGCTACACCTTC.

This sequence joins TRBV13 and TRBJ1-2; D possibly corresponds to TRBD1 (6 bases). The V gene lost 4 bases and the J gene lost 5 bases, with 14 bases spanning the gap. Germline assignment: CDR1 PRHDT and CDR2 FYEKMQ (reference sequence). This CDR3 is 14 amino acids long. The CDR3 DNA is TGTGCCAGCAGCTATGAACAGGGTTATTATGGCTACACCTTC. Translation gives CASSYEQGYYGYTF.

The chain uses TRBV18 and TRBJ1-1, with D maybe TRBD1 (6 bases). This CDR3 contains 16 residues. Germline V CDR1 and CDR2: KGHSH, LQKENI. The V gene lost 1 base and the J gene lost 2 bases, with 14 bases spanning the gap. CDR3 sequence: CASSPQGVSANTEAFF. The CDR3 DNA follows: TGTGCCAGCTCACCACAGGGGGTCTCGGCTAACACTGAAGCTTTCTTT.

J is TRBJ2-3 and V is TRBV5-1; TRBD2 might be the D (6 bases). The CDR3 is made up of 18 amino acids. Germline-derived CDR1 and CDR2 are SGHRS and YFSETQ. Trimming cost V 4 bases and J 1 base, with 22 bases left between them. CDR3 nucleotide sequence: TGCGCCAGCAGCGCCACGCGGGGCCGCCTAGGGGGCACAGATACGCAGTATTTT. It encodes CASSATRGRLGGTDTQYF.

V usage is TRBV29-1 and J usage is TRBJ2-2, with 7 nucleotides matching TRBD2. The CDR3 covers 14 residues. V lost 3 bases and J lost 2; bases outside the gene matches: 3. The germline gives CDR1 SQVTM, CDR2 ANQGSEA. CDR3 DNA: TGCAGCGTTGATGGGAGGGGAAACACCGGGGAGCTGTTTTTT. Translated: CSVDGRGNTGELFF.

The chain carries TRBV5-1 and TRBJ2-7; D unclear. The CDR3 length is 14 residues. Trimming pared 0 bases from V and 1 base from J, leaving 8 bases between. Germline CDR1 reads SGHRS; CDR2 reads YFSETQ. This CDR3 is CASSLDARSYEQYF. DNA of the CDR3: TGCGCCAGCAGCTTGGATGCCAGATCCTACGAGCAGTACTTC.

V usage is TRBV5-6 and J usage is TRBJ2-7; perhaps TRBD1 as D (5 bases). This CDR3 has 14 residues. Germline values: CDR1 SGHDT, CDR2 YYEEEE. V lost 0 bases, J lost 3 bases, and 10 bases lay in between. The CDR3 region has the DNA TGTGCCAGCAGCTTGGGACAGTCGGTCTACGAGCAGTACTTC. Translation: CASSLGQSVYEQYF.

This clone has just a few counts. CDR3 in amino acids: CASSDGQGGSTDTQYF. CDR3 bases: TGTGCCAGCAGTGACGGGCAGGGAGGGAGCACAGATACGCAGTATTTT. The chain joins TRBV6-4 to TRBJ2-3, with 7 bases fitting TRBD2. The ends lost 2 bases at V and 0 bases at J; junction bases unmatched: 5. CDR3 length equals 16 residues. Germline V CDR1 and CDR2: MRHNA, SNTAGT.

The chain uses TRBV5-4 and TRBJ1-5; D is possibly TRBD1 (5 bases). Germline-derived CDR1 and CDR2 are SGHNT and YYREEE (reference sequence). The CDR3 totals 14 residues. V dropped 1 base and J dropped 6 bases, with 11 bases sitting between them. The CDR3 DNA reads as TGTGCCAGCAGCTTGATGGGGGAGGCTCAGCCCCAGCATTTT. It encodes CASSLMGEAQPQHF.

The rearrangement uses TRBV6-1 and TRBJ2-7, with D maybe TRBD1 (6 bases). Trimming took off 1 base at V and 0 bases at J, with 13 bases between the two ends. CDR3 length: 16 residues. CDR1 and CDR2 (germline): MNHNS, SASEGT. The CDR3 DNA reads TGTGCCAGCAGTGAAGGGTTGGTGGACAGCTCCTACGAGCAGTACTTC. Its protein is CASSEGLVDSSYEQYF.

V is TRBV4-3 and J is TRBJ2-7, with D possibly matching TRBD2 (6 bases). The CDR3 extends over 15 amino acids. V lost 5 bases to trimming and J lost 0 bases, with 14 bases between them. Germline V lookup: CDR1 LGHNA, CDR2 YSLEER. The CDR3 DNA reads TGCGCCAGCAGCAACGGGGCGGGGACCTCCTACGAGCAGTACTTC. Protein product: CASSNGAGTSYEQYF.

J is TRBJ1-1 and V is TRBV7-6, with TRBD1 matching 10 bases. The V gene's germline CDR1 is SGHVS and CDR2 FNYEAQ. Trimming cost V 5 bases and J 3 bases; bases outside gene matches: 6. The CDR3 loop spans 15 amino acids. In DNA form, the CDR3 reads TGTGCCAGCAGCCGAACCGGGACAGGGGACACTGAAGCTTTCTTT. It specifies CASSRTGTGDTEAFF.

This chain connects TRBV19 to TRBJ1-1, with D perhaps matching TRBD1 (5 bases). Trimming left V 5 bases short and J 1 base short, with 14 bases between. Germline V gives CDR1 LNHDA, CDR2 SQIVND (reference sequence). The CDR3 contains 15 residues. The DNA for the CDR3 is TGTGCCAGTAGTGGTTCGGGACTACCGAACACTGAAGCTTTCTTT. The encoded protein is CASSGSGLPNTEAFF.

The chain uses TRBV27 and TRBJ1-2; D is perhaps TRBD1 (5 bases). Germline V gene data show CDR1 as MNHEY and CDR2 as SMNVEV (reference sequence). The length of the CDR3 is 13 residues. V lost 11 bases to trimming and J lost 8 bases, with 21 bases between them. The CDR3 nucleotides are TGTGCCTCCCGGGGGGTGCTTCGGTGGGGCTACACCTTC. Translated, it gives CASRGVLRWGYTF.

This clone was seen only once. The chain combines TRBV14 with TRBJ1-5; no reliable D call. Germline CDR1 SGHDN, CDR2 FVKESK. There are 13 residues in the CDR3. V lost 1 base to trimming and J lost 6 bases, with 7 bases between them. The CDR3 DNA reads as TGTGCCAGCAGCCAAGTCACCGGTCAGCCCCAGCATTTT. This translates into CASSQVTGQPQHF.

This chain joins TRBV7-2 and TRBJ1-1, with 7 bases that match TRBD1. CDR3 length: 15 residues. Trimming at V came to 6 bases and at J to 9 bases, leaving 16 bases not matched to a gene. Per the germline V gene, CDR1 is SGHTA and CDR2 is FQGNSA. In nucleotides, the CDR3 is TGTGCCAGCAGTTTTACACAGGGGTTGGGGCATCAAGCTTTCTTT. Its protein product is CASSFTQGLGHQAFF.

The chain uses TRBV19 and TRBJ1-2; 9 positions match TRBD1. Trimming cost V 5 bases and J 7 bases; bases outside gene matches: 14. This CDR3 comprises 16 residues. Looked up from germline, CDR1 is LNHDA and CDR2 is SQIVND (reference sequence). This CDR3 reads CASSPFRGQGPGGYTF. CDR3 DNA sequence: TGTGCCAGTAGTCCTTTCAGGGGACAGGGTCCGGGTGGCTACACCTTC.

The V call is TRBV4-3, the J call TRBJ1-6; the match to TRBD1 covers 10 bases. The length of the CDR3 is 14 residues. Germline V lookup: CDR1 LGHNA, CDR2 YSLEER. Losses at the gene ends were 5 bases for V and 7 bases for J; bases not matched to a gene: 2. The CDR3 region has the DNA TGCGCCAGCAGCTGGACAGGGGGAAATTCACCCCTCCACTTT. It yields the protein CASSWTGGNSPLHF.

This sequence joins TRBV30 and TRBJ2-7; 7 nucleotides match TRBD1. The J segment lost 2 bases and the V segment lost 2 bases, leaving 3 bases of the junction unmatched. Germline loops: CDR1 GTSNPN, CDR2 SVGIG (reference sequence). The CDR3 spans 13 residues. DNA for the CDR3: TGTGCCTGGAGTCCAGACAGGGCCTACGAGCAGTACTTC. This gives the protein CAWSPDRAYEQYF.

This chain links TRBV5-6 with TRBJ1-3; possibly TRBD1 for D (5 bases). Trimming shortened V by 3 bases and J by 3 bases, and 13 bases separated the two germline ends. This CDR3 has 15 residues. The germline V gene has CDR1 SGHDT and CDR2 YYEEEE. This chain's CDR3 is CASSSTRDGGNTIYF. For the CDR3, the DNA is TGTGCCAGCAGCTCCACCAGGGATGGTGGAAACACCATATATTTT.

V gene TRBV18 combines with J gene TRBJ2-7; 8 bases map to TRBD1. The germline gives CDR1 KGHSH, CDR2 LQKENI. Trimming took 0 bases from V and 3 from J; bases not matched to a gene: 4. This CDR3 has 15 residues. In DNA form, the CDR3 reads TGTGCCAGCTCACCACCCCAGGACAGGGTCTACGAGCAGTACTTC. It encodes CASSPPQDRVYEQYF.